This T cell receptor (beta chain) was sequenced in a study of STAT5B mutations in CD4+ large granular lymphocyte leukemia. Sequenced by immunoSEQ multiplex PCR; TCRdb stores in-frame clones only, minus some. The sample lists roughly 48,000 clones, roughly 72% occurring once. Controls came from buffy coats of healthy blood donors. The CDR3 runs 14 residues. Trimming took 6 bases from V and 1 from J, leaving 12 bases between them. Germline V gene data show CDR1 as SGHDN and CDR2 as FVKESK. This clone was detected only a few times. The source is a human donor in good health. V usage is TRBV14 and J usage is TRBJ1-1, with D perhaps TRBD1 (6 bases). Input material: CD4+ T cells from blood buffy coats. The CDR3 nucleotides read TGTGCCAGCAGTGTCGGGGGCTCGAACACTGAAGCTTTCTTT. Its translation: CASSVGGSNTEAFF.